This is a list of T cell receptor beta chains from one sample in a study of cytomegalovirus exposure and HLA in healthy donors. The table came from immunoSEQ multiplex PCR; TCRdb's copy has only in-frame clones and leaves some out. The sample lists some 170,000 clones; around 76% were seen once. The source material was PBMCs. These receptors were taken from a girl between 10 and 17 years old in good health and CMV-seropositive. The CDR3 runs from the conserved cysteine through the conserved F or W. D genes are given only for firm matches. A clone size is listed for some rows: how often the clone was seen (once, few, many), or a class if it is expanded.

clone_size,d_call,v_call,j_call,cdr3_nt,cdr3_aa
-,TRBD1,TRBV4-3,TRBJ2-5,TGCGCCAGCAGCCAAGATACAGGGGCCGGGGAGACCCAGTACTTC,CASSQDTGAGETQYF
-,TRBD1,TRBV28,TRBJ1-2,TGTGCCAGCAGTTGGGGGACAGGGAGCTATGGCTACACCTTC,CASSWGTGSYGYTF
few,TRBD2,TRBV5-4,TRBJ2-2,TGTGCCAGCAGCTTAGCAAGCGGGGCCAACACCGGGGAGCTGTTTTTT,CASSLASGANTGELFF
-,TRBD1,TRBV5-1,TRBJ2-2,TGCGCCAGCAGCACCGGACAGGGGGACGGGGAGCTGTTTTTT,CASSTGQGDGELFF
-,TRBD2,TRBV9,TRBJ2-5,TGTGCCAGCAGCGTAGTAGGTAGCGGGGGGCCAGGGGAGACCCAGTACTTC,CASSVVGSGGPGETQYF
-,-,TRBV28,TRBJ1-4,TGTGCCAGCAGTCTAAATGAAAAACTGTTTTTT,CASSLNEKLFF
-,TRBD2,TRBV9,TRBJ2-7,TGTGCCAGCAGCGTAGCTAGCGGGGATAGCTCCTACGAGCAGTACTTC,CASSVASGDSSYEQYF
-,-,TRBV28,TRBJ1-1,TGTGCCAGCAGTTTGCCCAGGGCTGGGGACACTGAAGCTTTCTTT,CASSLPRAGDTEAFF
-,TRBD1,TRBV7-3,TRBJ2-3,TGTGCCAGCAGCATCTTACAGGGGGATACGCAGTATTTT,CASSILQGDTQYF
-,-,TRBV13,TRBJ2-2,TGTGCCAGCAGCTCTAGGACCGGGAAAGGAGCAATAGGCAGGGAGCTGTTTTTT,CASSSRTGKGAIGRELFF
-,TRBD1,TRBV28,TRBJ1-2,TGTGCCAGCAGTCCCCGACAGGGATTCCGTGGCTACACCTTC,CASSPRQGFRGYTF
-,-,TRBV20-1,TRBJ1-1,TGCAGTGCTAGACAGGGGACTGAAGCTTTCTTT,CSARQGTEAFF
-,-,TRBV28,TRBJ2-7,TGTGCCAGCTCTCTTAGCGTAACCTCGGGCTCCTACGAGCAGTACTTC,CASSLSVTSGSYEQYF
-,TRBD1,TRBV27,TRBJ2-7,TGTGCCAGCAGCCCCGGGACAGGGGGCCACGAGCAGTACTTC,CASSPGTGGHEQYF
-,-,TRBV6-4,TRBJ1-1,TGTGCCAGCAGTGCCGAGTTCCTTAGTAACACTGAAGCTTTCTTT,CASSAEFLSNTEAFF
-,-,TRBV5-4,TRBJ2-1,TGTGCCAGCAGCTTTCCCAGCGGTGACCGCTCCCACAATGAGCAGTTCTTC,CASSFPSGDRSHNEQFF
-,TRBD1,TRBV6-6,TRBJ1-4,TGTGCCAGCAGTCACCTGGGGGGACAGGGTGGAAAACTGTTTTTT,CASSHLGGQGGKLFF
-,TRBD1,TRBV11-2,TRBJ1-1,TGTGCCAGCAGCTTCACAGGGGCCCTCAGGACCACTGAAGCTTTCTTT,CASSFTGALRTTEAFF
-,-,TRBV6-1,TRBJ1-3,TGTGCCAGCAGGTATACAGGGACATCCGGAAACACCATATATTTT,CASRYTGTSGNTIYF
-,-,TRBV5-1,TRBJ1-3,TGCGCCAGCAGCGCAGGTGGACGAGGGCTTGGAAACACCATATATTTT,CASSAGGRGLGNTIYF
-,-,TRBV4-1,TRBJ1-2,TGCGCCAGCAGCCAACCCACAGGGTCGGGCTACACCTTC,CASSQPTGSGYTF
-,TRBD2,TRBV27,TRBJ2-4,TGTGCCAGCAGTACCATAAGGGACTACGCAGGGCCAACCAACATTCAGTACTTC,CASSTIRDYAGPTNIQYF
-,TRBD1,TRBV4-1,TRBJ2-7,TGCGCCAGCAGCCACCTACCGGGACAGGGGGCGAGGGAGCAGTACTTC,CASSHLPGQGAREQYF
-,-,TRBV28,TRBJ1-2,TGTGCCAGCAGCAAACAGACAGCCAACTATGGCTACACCTTC,CASSKQTANYGYTF
-,-,TRBV30,TRBJ2-1,TGTGCCTGGAGTGTACTAAGCGGGTTTTACAATGAGCAGTTCTTC,CAWSVLSGFYNEQFF
-,TRBD1,TRBV28,TRBJ2-2,TGTGCCAGCAGTTCCCCGGACAGGGCAGTGCACGGGGAGCTGTTTTTT,CASSSPDRAVHGELFF
-,TRBD1,TRBV5-6,TRBJ1-1,TGTGCCAGCAGCTTCCCCGTCAGGGGGCGAGGCACTGAAGCTTTCTTT,CASSFPVRGRGTEAFF
-,TRBD1,TRBV19,TRBJ2-1,TGTGCCAGTAGTATTGGGACAGGGAACAATGAGCAGTTCTTC,CASSIGTGNNEQFF
-,-,TRBV29-1,TRBJ1-1,TGCAGCGTGTCACCGGGTAACACTGAAGCTTTCTTT,CSVSPGNTEAFF
-,-,TRBV6-6,TRBJ2-7,TGTGCCAGCAACAAAGCGGGCGGATACTACGAGCAGTACTTC,CASNKAGGYYEQYF
-,TRBD2,TRBV5-1,TRBJ2-4,TGCGCCAGCAGTATGAGCGGGGGGGAAAACATTCAGTACTTC,CASSMSGGENIQYF
-,-,TRBV4-1,TRBJ1-5,TGCGCCAGCAGCCAAGGGGAGGGTGGTAGCAATCAGCCCCAGCATTTT,CASSQGEGGSNQPQHF
few,-,TRBV6-5,TRBJ1-5,TGTGCCAGCAGTTCTCCAGGGGAGCCCAATCAGCCCCAGCATTTT,CASSSPGEPNQPQHF
-,-,TRBV27,TRBJ2-1,TGTGCCAGCAGGCGAACTTACCGGCTATTTAACAGCGGAAGAAGGGACAATGAGCAGTTCTTC,CASRRTYRLFNSGRRDNEQFF
few,-,TRBV14,TRBJ1-2,TGTGCCAGCAGCCAAGAGCGGCCGGGCTACACCTTC,CASSQERPGYTF
-,-,TRBV7-3,TRBJ1-2,TGTGCCAGCAGCTTAGGGCCGGCCTATGGCTACACCTTC,CASSLGPAYGYTF
-,-,TRBV6-5,TRBJ2-7,TGTGCCAGCAGTTACCGCAGGACTTCCTACGAGCAGTACTTC,CASSYRRTSYEQYF
-,-,TRBV5-1,TRBJ2-7,TGCGCCAGCAGCTTGAGGGTCAGGGGTTCGGGCGAGCAGTACTTC,CASSLRVRGSGEQYF
few,TRBD1,TRBV5-1,TRBJ1-1,TGCGCCAGCAGCAGCCGGACAGGTACGAACACTGAAGCTTTCTTT,CASSSRTGTNTEAFF
-,TRBD2,TRBV2,TRBJ2-1,TGTGCCAGCAGTTCACGCTCGGGACTAGCAGATAATGAGCAGTTCTTC,CASSSRSGLADNEQFF
-,-,TRBV5-6,TRBJ2-3,TGTGCCAGCAGCTGGGGAACGGGGAGAGATACGCAGTATTTT,CASSWGTGRDTQYF
-,-,TRBV15,TRBJ2-7,TGTGCCACCAGCAGAGATTACGGTAGCGACCACGAGCAGTACTTC,CATSRDYGSDHEQYF
-,-,TRBV28,TRBJ1-2,TGTGCCAGCAGGTACAGGGTTCACTATGGCTACACCTTC,CASRYRVHYGYTF
-,-,TRBV2,TRBJ2-7,TGTGCCAGCAGATTTACAGGGTCCTACGAGCAGTACTTC,CASRFTGSYEQYF
-,-,TRBV19,TRBJ2-7,TGTGCCAGTAGTGAGATGACAGACTCCTACGAGCAGTACTTC,CASSEMTDSYEQYF
-,TRBD1,TRBV5-6,TRBJ2-1,TGTGCCAGCAGCCTACTGGGACAGCCCAATGAGCAGTTCTTC,CASSLLGQPNEQFF
-,-,TRBV14,TRBJ2-1,TGTGCCAGCAGCCAGTACTCCTACAATGAGCAGTTCTTC,CASSQYSYNEQFF
-,TRBD1,TRBV28,TRBJ1-5,TGTGCCAGCAGTTGGCTGGGACAGGCGGCGTCTCAGCCCCAGCATTTT,CASSWLGQAASQPQHF
-,TRBD1,TRBV18,TRBJ1-3,TGTGCCAGCTCACCGGGACAGGGAACCTACACCATATATTTT,CASSPGQGTYTIYF
-,TRBD1,TRBV28,TRBJ1-1,TGTGCCAGCAGCAAACGACCCGGGACAGGGGGCTTCACTGAAGCTTTCTTT,CASSKRPGTGGFTEAFF
once,TRBD2,TRBV27,TRBJ2-1,TGTGCCAGCAGTTCTAGCGGGGCTTGGAATGAGCAGTTCTTC,CASSSSGAWNEQFF
-,-,TRBV27,TRBJ2-5,TGTGCCAGCAGTCCCTCTACCCCAGGGTTGAGGGAGACCCAGTACTTC,CASSPSTPGLRETQYF
-,-,TRBV6-6,TRBJ1-1,TGTGCCAGCAGTTACCCCCAAAATGAAGCTTTCTTT,CASSYPQNEAFF
-,TRBD1,TRBV28,TRBJ2-5,TGTGCCAGCAGCCTAACAGGGGGCTCGGGGGAGACCCAGTACTTC,CASSLTGGSGETQYF